The sequence of this T cell receptor beta chain was determined in a study of CD8 T cells in Susac syndrome. Study at large: Of the sequenced Susac syndrome patients, six had active disease and fewer than ten were in remission. Overall study results and limits: In total CD8+ repertoires, approximately 17 Susac-specific public clones were found, and five in CD8+ TEMRA repertoires.

RNA totalling about 0.5 to 1 ug underwent reverse transcription with random hexamers. TCRdb processed the immunoSEQ multiplex PCR reads anew with MiXCR; each CDR3 protein has one entry. Of fewer than 90,000 distinct CDR3 sequences listed, roughly 94% are singletons. As to this clonotype: Its antigen is undetermined.

The origin of this receptor is a human donor with Susac syndrome. Sequenced input: CD8+ T cells from PBMCs.

The chain's CDR3 is CASSSPPDRETYEQYF. The CDR3 nucleotides read TGTGCCAGCAGCTCACCTCCGGACAGGGAGACCTACGAGCAGTACTTC. V usage is TRBV7-9 and J usage is TRBJ2-7; 8 bases are a match to TRBD1. The V gene's germline CDR1 is SEHNR and CDR2 FQNEAQ (reference sequence). The V gene end was trimmed by 4 bases and the J gene end by 2 bases; junction bases not matched to a gene: 10. The length of the CDR3 is 16 residues.